This TCR beta chain was captured in a study of identical twins. General study results and limits: The more abundant beta clonotypes in cord blood had fewer insertions, and memory repertoires did not show this. For out-of-frame alpha sequences shared by twins, low generation probability was in excess.

In this sample, this clonotype turned up many times. No antigen is known for it. The ends were cut back, 7 bases at V and 2 bases at J, with 12 bases in the middle. This CDR3 is 13 amino acids long. Germline CDR1 DFQATT, CDR2 SNEGSKA (reference sequence). TCRdb re-derived calls from the 5' RACE reads in MiXCR, one entry per CDR3 protein. The sample yields some 96,000 distinct CDR3 sequences, about 6% seen once. The sample taken for sequencing was memory T cells sorted from blood. J is TRBJ2-1 and V is TRBV20-1; D remains ambiguous. The sequence was collected from a woman aged 45 to 65 in good health. This CDR3 reads CSGSLTAYNEQFF. The CDR3 DNA reads TGCAGTGGGTCACTTACTGCCTACAATGAGCAGTTCTTC.